The 8 T cell receptor beta chains below all came from one sample that was sequenced in a study of response to subunit inactivated influenza vaccine (dated by TCRdb to 2017 to 2018). The library was produced with RT-PCR. The data were produced on an Illumina HiSeq 2500. TCRdb reran the public reads through fastp at Q25 and MiXCR, keeping productive beta chains. Duplicate CDR3 protein sequences are folded into a single record with the most common DNA and genes. The sample yields 800,000 to 1,000,000 distinct CDR3 sequences; about 20% were counted once. The ten top clones hold roughly 10% of the sample. The starting material was PBMCs from blood, obtained about 5 days after vaccination. The receptors stem from a man aged 50-59 years who received an inactivated influenza vaccine. Donor details come from another sample of the same person, matched by shared clones.

This clonotype has a handful of counts. The chain employs TRBV7-9 and TRBJ2-7, with D tentatively TRBD1 (6 bases). V was trimmed by 6 bases and J by 4 bases, leaving 13 bases between them. Germline CDR1 reads SEHNR; CDR2 reads FQNEAQ (reference sequence). CDR3 length: 13 residues. In nucleotides, the CDR3 is TGTGCCAGCAGGTCGGGACAAGGTTACGAGCAGTACTTC. Translated: CASRSGQGYEQYF.

The chain employs TRBV20-1 and TRBJ2-3; TRBD2 agrees at 9 bases. Germline CDR1 and CDR2: DFQATT and SNEGSKA (reference sequence). The J segment lost 8 bases and the V segment lost 2 bases, leaving 14 bases of the junction unmatched. The CDR3 sequence is 16 residues long. The CDR3 DNA follows: TGCAGTGCTAGAATATTGCCTAGCGGGGCTCAAGGTACGCAGTATTTT. This encodes CSARILPSGAQGTQYF.

There are a few counts of this clonotype. The rearrangement links TRBV3-1 to TRBJ2-1; no clear D gene. V was clipped by 4 bases and J by 12 bases, with 19 bases between them. Per the germline V gene, CDR1 is LGHDT and CDR2 is YNNKEL (reference sequence). This CDR3 comprises 14 residues. The CDR3 protein is CASSPIFTTMMQFF. The CDR3 DNA follows: TGTGCCAGCAGCCCAATCTTCACAACAATGATGCAGTTCTTC.

This clonotype occurred a few times. The V gene is TRBV7-2, the J gene TRBJ2-3; 7 nucleotides line up with TRBD1. Germline trimming cut 6 bases from V and 0 bases from J; bases unmatched to any gene: 6. Germline assignment: CDR1 SGHTA and CDR2 FQGNSA. The CDR3 extends over 15 amino acids. The CDR3: CASRQTGQSTDTQYF. CDR3 DNA: TGTGCCAGCAGACAAACGGGACAGAGCACAGATACGCAGTATTTT.

The sample holds a few counts of this clonotype. This sequence joins TRBV20-1 and TRBJ1-1, with unresolved D. The CDR3 has 13 amino acids. Trimming took 4 bases from V and 1 from J, leaving 10 bases between them. The germline V gene has CDR1 DFQATT and CDR2 SNEGSKA (reference sequence). CDR3 coding DNA: TGCAGTGCTACCCGACCTCGGAACACTGAAGCTTTCTTT. This sequence encodes CSATRPRNTEAFF.

The table lists this clonotype with a few counts. The chain couples TRBV28 to TRBJ1-2, with 8 bases lining up with TRBD1. Losses at the gene ends were 4 bases for V and 8 bases for J; bases not matched to a gene: 12. CDR1 is MDHEN and CDR2 is SYDVKM in the germline V gene. The CDR3 runs 15 residues. CDR3 protein: CASSSPGQGTGGYTF. The DNA for the CDR3 is TGTGCCAGCAGTTCCCCCGGACAGGGCACGGGAGGCTACACCTTC.

The J gene is TRBJ2-5, the V gene TRBV7-3; 7 positions match TRBD1. Germline V gene data show CDR1 as SGHTA and CDR2 as FQGTGA. The trim removed 5 bases at V and 4 bases at J, leaving 7 bases unmatched. CDR3 size: 14 residues. The DNA of the CDR3 is TGTGCCAGCAGCCAGGGGACAGCAGGAGAGACCCAGTACTTC. Its protein is CASSQGTAGETQYF. Based on the CDR3 plus reference TRBV7-3 and TRBJ2-5, the full variable domain is GAGVSQTPSNKVTEKGKYVELRCDPISGHTALYWYRQSLGQGPEFLIYFQGTGAADDSGLPNDRFFAVRPEGSVSTLKIQRTERGDSAVYLCASSQGTAGETQYFGPGTRLLVL.

V and J are TRBV19 and TRBJ2-1, with D tentatively TRBD1 (6 bases). V was shortened by 3 bases and J by 0 bases, with 9 bases between the two germline ends. This CDR3 region has 15 residues. Per the germline V gene, CDR1 is LNHDA and CDR2 is SQIVND (reference sequence). The DNA for the CDR3 is TGTGCCAGTAGTATGGGGGCGAGCTCCTACAATGAGCAGTTCTTC. This sequence encodes CASSMGASSYNEQFF.